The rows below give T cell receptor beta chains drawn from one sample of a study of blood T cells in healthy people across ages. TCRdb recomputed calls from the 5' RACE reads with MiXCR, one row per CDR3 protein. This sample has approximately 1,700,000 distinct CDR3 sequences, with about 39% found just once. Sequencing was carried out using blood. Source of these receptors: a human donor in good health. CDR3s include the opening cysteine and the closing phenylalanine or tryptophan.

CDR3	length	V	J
CASSRIGDQPQHF	13	TRBV27	TRBJ1-5
CASSPPGQGSHEQYF	15	TRBV6-2/TRBV6-3	TRBJ2-7
CSARIITGEDYGYTF	15	TRBV20-1	TRBJ1-2
CASSLVEDIEPQHF	14	TRBV7-2	TRBJ1-5
CAWNRFFDEQYF	12	TRBV30	TRBJ2-7
CASSLDYRAYEQYF	14	TRBV7-2	TRBJ2-7
CAISTWGTGPSEQYF	15	TRBV12-3/TRBV12-4	TRBJ2-7
CATSKRSIGALRGEQYF	17	TRBV15	TRBJ2-7
CASSFGTGGDGYTF	14	TRBV18	TRBJ1-2
CSTRDRARSTEQFF	14	TRBV20-1	TRBJ2-1
CASSLGTLTDTQYF	14	TRBV5-1	TRBJ2-3
CSAPGTTALYEQYF	14	TRBV20-1	TRBJ2-7
CSATQLAGGRAQYF	14	TRBV20-1	TRBJ2-3
CASSTGPSLHYEQYF	15	TRBV27	TRBJ2-7
CASSSMTQNYEQYF	14	TRBV7-9	NA
CSARGLTSGRSYEQYF	16	TRBV20-1	TRBJ2-7
CSAKQVLDEQYF	12	TRBV20-1	TRBJ2-7
CASSQEGGGATGELFF	16	TRBV4-2	TRBJ2-2
CASSQTENIQYF	12	TRBV2	TRBJ2-4
CSVDGTVRETQYF	13	TRBV29-1	TRBJ2-5
CSASTLGRNTEAFF	14	TRBV20-1	TRBJ1-1
CASSARGPYTDTQYF	15	TRBV6-2/TRBV6-3	TRBJ2-3